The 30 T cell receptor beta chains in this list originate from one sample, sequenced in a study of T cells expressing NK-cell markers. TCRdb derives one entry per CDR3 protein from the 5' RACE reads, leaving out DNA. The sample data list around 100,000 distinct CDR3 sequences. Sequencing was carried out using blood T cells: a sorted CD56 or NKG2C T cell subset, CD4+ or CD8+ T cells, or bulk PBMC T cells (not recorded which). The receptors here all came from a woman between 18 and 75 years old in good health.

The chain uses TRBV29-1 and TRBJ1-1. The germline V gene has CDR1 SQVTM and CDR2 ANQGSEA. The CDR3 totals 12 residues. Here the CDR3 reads CSVEDRRSEAFF.

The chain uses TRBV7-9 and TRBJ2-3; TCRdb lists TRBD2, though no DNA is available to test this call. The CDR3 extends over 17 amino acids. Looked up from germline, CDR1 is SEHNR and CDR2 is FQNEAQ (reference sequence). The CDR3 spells CASSNPGLSERLDTQYF.

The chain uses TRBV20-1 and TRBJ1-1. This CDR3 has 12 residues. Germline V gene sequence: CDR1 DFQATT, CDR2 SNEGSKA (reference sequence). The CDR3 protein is CSARDRETEAFF.

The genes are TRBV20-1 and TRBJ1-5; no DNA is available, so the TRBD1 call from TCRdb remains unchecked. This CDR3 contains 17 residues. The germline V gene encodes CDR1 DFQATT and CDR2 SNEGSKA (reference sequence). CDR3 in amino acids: CSARDVSPGAGNQPQHF.

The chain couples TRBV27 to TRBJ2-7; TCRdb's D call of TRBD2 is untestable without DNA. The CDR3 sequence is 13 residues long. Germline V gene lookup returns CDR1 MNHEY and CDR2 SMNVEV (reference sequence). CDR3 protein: CASSLGPFYEQYF.

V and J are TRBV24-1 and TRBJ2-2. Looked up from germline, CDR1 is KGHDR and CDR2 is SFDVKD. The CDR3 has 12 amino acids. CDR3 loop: CATSAHTGELFF.

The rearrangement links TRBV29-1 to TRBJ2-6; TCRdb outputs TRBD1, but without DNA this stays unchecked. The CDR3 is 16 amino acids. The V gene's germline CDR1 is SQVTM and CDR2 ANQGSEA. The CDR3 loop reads CSVIGTGESGANVLTF.

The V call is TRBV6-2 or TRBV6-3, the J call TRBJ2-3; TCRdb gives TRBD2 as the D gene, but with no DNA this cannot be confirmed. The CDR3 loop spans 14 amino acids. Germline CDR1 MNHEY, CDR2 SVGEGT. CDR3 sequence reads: CASSYTSDTDTQYF.

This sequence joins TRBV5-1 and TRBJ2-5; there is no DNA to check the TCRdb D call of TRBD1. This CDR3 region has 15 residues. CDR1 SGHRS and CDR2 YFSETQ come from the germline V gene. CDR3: CASRYSAGPQETQYF.

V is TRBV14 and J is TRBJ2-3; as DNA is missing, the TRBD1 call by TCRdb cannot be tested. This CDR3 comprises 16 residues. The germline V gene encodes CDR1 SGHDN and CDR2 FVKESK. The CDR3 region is CASSRDRPEITDTQYF.

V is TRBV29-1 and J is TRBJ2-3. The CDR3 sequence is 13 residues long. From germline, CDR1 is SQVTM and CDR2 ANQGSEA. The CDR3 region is CSVDWGFTDTQYF.

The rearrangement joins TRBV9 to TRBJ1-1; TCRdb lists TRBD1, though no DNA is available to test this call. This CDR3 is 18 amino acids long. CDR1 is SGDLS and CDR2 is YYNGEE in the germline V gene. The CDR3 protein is CASSPRGGSGTGNTEAFF.

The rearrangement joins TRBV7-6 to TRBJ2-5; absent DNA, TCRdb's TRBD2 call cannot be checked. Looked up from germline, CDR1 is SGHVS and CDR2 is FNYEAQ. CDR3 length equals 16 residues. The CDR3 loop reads CASSAILAGGEETQYF.

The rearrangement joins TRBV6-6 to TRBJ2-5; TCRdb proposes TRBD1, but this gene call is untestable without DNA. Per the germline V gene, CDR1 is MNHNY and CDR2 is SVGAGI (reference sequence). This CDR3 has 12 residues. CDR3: CASKGRQETQYF.

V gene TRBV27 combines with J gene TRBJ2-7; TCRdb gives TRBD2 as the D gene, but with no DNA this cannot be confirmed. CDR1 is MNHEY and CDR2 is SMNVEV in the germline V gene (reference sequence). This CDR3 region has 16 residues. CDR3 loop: CASSLEGLAADYEQYF.

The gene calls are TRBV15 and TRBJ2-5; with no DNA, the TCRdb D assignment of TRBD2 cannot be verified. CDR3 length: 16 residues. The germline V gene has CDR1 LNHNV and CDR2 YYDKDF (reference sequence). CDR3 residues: CATSRDETSGGQTQYF.

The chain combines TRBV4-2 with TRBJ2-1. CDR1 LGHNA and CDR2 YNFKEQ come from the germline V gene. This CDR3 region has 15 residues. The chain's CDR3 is CASSQDLGTPNEQFF.

This CDR3 is CASSFGTGGGYTF. V and J are TRBV7-3 and TRBJ1-2; TCRdb names TRBD1, which stays unverified in the absence of DNA. The CDR3 has 13 residues. Germline lookup yields CDR1 SGHTA and CDR2 FQGTGA.

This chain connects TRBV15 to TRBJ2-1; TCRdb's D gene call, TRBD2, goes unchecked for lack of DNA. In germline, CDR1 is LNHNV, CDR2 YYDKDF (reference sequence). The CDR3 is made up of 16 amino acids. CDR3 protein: CATSYPTSGGANEQFF.

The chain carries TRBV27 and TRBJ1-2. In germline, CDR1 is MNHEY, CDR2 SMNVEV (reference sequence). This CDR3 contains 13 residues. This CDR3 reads CASSLAGINGYTF.

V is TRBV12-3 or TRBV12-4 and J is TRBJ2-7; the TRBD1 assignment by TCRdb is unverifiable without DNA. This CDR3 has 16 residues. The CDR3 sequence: CASSFRTGGYIYEQYF.

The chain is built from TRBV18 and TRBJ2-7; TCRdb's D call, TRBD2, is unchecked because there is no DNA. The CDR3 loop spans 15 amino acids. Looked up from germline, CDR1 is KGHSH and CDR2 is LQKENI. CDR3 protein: CASSPPGQGLDEQYF. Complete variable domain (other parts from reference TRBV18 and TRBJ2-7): NAGVMQNPRHLVRRRGQEARLRCSPMKGHSHVYWYRQLPEEGLKFMVYLQKENIIDESGMPKERFSAEFPKEGPSILRIQQVVRGDSAAYFCASSPPGQGLDEQYFGPGTRLTVT.

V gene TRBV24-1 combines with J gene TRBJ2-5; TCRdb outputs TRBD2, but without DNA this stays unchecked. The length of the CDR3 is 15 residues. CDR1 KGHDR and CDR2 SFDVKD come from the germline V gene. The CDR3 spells CATSRLVGGQETQYF.

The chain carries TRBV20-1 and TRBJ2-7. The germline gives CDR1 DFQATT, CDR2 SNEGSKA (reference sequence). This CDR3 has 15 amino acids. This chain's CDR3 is CSARDLAEPSYEQYF.

This chain's CDR3 is CASTPRGLYEQYF. The chain employs TRBV28 and TRBJ2-7; checking the TCRdb D call of TRBD1 is not possible without DNA. This CDR3 contains 13 residues. Germline loops: CDR1 MDHEN, CDR2 SYDVKM. Based on the CDR3 plus reference TRBV28 and TRBJ2-7, the full variable domain is DVKVTQSSRYLVKRTGEKVFLECVQDMDHENMFWYRQDPGLGLRLIYFSYDVKMKEKGDIPEGYSVSREKKERFSLILESASTNQTSMYLCASTPRGLYEQYFGPGTRLTVT.

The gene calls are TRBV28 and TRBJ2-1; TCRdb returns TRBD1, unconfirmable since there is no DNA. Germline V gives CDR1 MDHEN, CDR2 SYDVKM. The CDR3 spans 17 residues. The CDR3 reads CASSHSRQGAFLVRQFF.

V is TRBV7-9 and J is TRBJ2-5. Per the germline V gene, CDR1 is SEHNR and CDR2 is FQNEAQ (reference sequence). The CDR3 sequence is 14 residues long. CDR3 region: CASSLTEIQETQYF.

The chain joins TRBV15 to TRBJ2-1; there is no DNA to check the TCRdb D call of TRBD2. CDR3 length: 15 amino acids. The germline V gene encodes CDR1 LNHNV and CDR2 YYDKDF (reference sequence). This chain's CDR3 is CATSERGREYNEQFF.

The CDR3 here is CASQAPGTEAFF. The chain has TRBV3-1 and TRBJ1-1; TCRdb returns TRBD1, unconfirmable since there is no DNA. CDR3 length equals 12 residues. Germline assignment: CDR1 LGHDT and CDR2 YNNKEL (reference sequence).

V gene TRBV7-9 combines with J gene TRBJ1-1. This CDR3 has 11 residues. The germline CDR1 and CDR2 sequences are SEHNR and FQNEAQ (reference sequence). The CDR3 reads CASSAVAEAFF.